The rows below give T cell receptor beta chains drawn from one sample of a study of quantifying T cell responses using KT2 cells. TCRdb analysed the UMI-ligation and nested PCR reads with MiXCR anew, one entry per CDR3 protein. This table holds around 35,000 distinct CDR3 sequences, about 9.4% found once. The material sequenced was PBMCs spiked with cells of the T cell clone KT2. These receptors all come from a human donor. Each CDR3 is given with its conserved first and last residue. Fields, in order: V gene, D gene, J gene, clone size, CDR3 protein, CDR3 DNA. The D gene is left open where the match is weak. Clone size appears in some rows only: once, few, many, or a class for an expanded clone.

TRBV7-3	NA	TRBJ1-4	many	CASSLTIQGNSGKLFF	TGTGCCAGCAGCTTAACGATTCAGGGGAATAGCGGGAAACTGTTTTTT
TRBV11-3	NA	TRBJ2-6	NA	CASTADPRPANVLTF	TGTGCCAGCACCGCCGACCCCCGCCCGGCCAACGTCCTGACTTTC
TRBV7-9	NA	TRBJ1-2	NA	CASSPTPTNYGYTF	TGTGCCAGCAGCCCGACACCGACTAACTATGGCTACACCTTC
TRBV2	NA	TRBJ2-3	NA	CASSFGGTSTDTQYF	TGTGCCAGCAGTTTTGGTGGGACTAGCACAGATACGCAGTATTTT
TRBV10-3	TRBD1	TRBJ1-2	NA	CAISGTGDGYTF	TGTGCCATCAGTGGGACAGGGGATGGCTACACCTTC
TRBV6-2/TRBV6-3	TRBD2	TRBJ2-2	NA	CASRIRLAGGPNGELFF	TGTGCCAGCAGAATCCGACTAGCGGGAGGGCCGAACGGGGAGCTGTTTTTT
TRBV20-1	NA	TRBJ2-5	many	CSARYGDAQETQYF	TGCAGTGCTAGATACGGGGACGCCCAAGAGACCCAGTACTTC
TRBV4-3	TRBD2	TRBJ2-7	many	CASSRTSGSSYEQYF	TGCGCCAGCAGCCGGACTAGCGGGAGCTCCTACGAGCAGTACTTC
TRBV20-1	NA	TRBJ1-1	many	CSASSALSAFF	TGCAGTGCTAGTTCCGCTCTGTCAGCTTTCTTT
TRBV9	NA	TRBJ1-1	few	CASGLAGTEAFF	TGTGCCAGCGGGCTTGCGGGGACTGAAGCTTTCTTT
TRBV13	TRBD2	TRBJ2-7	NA	CASSVSGTSYEQYF	TGTGCCAGCAGCGTCTCCGGGACTAGCTACGAGCAGTACTTC
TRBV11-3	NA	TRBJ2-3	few	CASKTGTKDTQYF	TGTGCCAGCAAGACCGGGACGAAAGATACGCAGTATTTT
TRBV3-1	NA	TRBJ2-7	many	CASSRGEYEQYF	TGTGCCAGCAGCAGGGGAGAGTACGAGCAGTACTTC